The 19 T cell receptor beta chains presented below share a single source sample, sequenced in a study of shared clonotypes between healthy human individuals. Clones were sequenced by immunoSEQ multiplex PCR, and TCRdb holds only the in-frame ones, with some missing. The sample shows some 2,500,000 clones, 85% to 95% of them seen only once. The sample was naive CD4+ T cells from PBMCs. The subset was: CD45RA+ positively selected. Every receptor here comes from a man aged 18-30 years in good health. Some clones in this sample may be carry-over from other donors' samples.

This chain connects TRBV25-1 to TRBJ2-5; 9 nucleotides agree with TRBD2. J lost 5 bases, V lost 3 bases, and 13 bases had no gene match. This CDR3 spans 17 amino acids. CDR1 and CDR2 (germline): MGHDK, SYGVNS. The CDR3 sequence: CASSDRGGFAGGETQYF. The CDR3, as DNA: TGTGCCAGCAGTGATCGGGGAGGCTTTGCGGGAGGGGAGACCCAGTACTTC. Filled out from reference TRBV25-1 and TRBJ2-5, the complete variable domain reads EADIYQTPRYLVIGTGKKITLECSQTMGHDKMYWYQQDPGMELHLIHYSYGVNSTEKGDLSSESTVSRIRTEHFPLTLESARPSHTSQYLCASSDRGGFAGGETQYFGPGTRLLVL.

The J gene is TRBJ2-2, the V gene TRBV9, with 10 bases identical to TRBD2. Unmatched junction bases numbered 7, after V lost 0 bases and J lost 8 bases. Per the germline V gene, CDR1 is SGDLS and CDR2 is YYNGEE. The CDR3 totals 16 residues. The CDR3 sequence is CASSVAASGSSGELFF. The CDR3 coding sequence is TGTGCCAGCAGCGTAGCGGCTAGCGGGAGCTCGGGGGAGCTGTTTTTT.

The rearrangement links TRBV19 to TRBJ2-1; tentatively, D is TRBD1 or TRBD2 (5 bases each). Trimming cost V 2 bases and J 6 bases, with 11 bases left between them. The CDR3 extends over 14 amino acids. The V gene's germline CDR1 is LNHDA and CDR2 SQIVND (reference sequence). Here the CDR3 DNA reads TGTGCCAGTAGTATAACGGGGCCGCGCAATGAGCAGTTCTTC. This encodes CASSITGPRNEQFF.

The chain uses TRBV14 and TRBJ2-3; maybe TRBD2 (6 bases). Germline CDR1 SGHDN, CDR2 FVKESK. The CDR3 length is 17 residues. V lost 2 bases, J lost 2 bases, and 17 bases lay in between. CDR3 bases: TGTGCCAGCAGCCAATCCCGGGAGCTCACCTTCACAGATACGCAGTATTTT. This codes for CASSQSRELTFTDTQYF.

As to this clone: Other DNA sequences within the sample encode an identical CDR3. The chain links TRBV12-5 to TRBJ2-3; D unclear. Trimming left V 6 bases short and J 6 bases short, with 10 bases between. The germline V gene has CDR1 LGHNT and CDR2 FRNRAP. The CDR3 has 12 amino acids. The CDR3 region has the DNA TGTGCTAGTGGCTCACCCGGGGATACGCAGTATTTT. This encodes CASGSPGDTQYF.

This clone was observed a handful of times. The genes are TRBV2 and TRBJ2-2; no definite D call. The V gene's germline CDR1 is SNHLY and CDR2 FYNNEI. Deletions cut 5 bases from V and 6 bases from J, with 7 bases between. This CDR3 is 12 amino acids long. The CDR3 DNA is TGTGCCAGCAGTCCAGAGCCCGGGGAGCTGTTTTTT. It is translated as CASSPEPGELFF. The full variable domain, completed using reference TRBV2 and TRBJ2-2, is EPEVTQTPSHQVTQMGQEVILRCVPISNHLYFYWYRQILGQKVEFLVSFYNNEISEKSEIFDDQFSVERPDGSNFTLKIRSTKLEDSAMYFCASSPEPGELFFGEGSRLTVL.

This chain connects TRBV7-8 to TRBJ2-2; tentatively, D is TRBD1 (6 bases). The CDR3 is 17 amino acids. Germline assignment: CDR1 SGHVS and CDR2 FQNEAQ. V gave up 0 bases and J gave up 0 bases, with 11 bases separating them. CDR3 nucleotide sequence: TGTGCCAGCAGCTTAGCGCCACAGGGAGCGAACACCGGGGAGCTGTTTTTT. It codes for CASSLAPQGANTGELFF.

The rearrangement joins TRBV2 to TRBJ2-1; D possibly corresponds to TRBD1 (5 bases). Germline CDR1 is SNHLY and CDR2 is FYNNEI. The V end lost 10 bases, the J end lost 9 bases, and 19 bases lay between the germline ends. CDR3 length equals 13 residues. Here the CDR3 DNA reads TGTGCCACCACCTCCCAGGGTTCCGGTGAGCAGTTCTTC. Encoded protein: CATTSQGSGEQFF.

CDR3 sequence reads: CASRPGQGDYGYTF. The CDR3 DNA reads TGTGCCAGCAGGCCGGGACAGGGTGACTATGGCTACACCTTC. This chain connects TRBV28 to TRBJ1-2; 9 bases match TRBD1. Trimming took 6 bases from V and 3 from J; bases not matched to a gene: 5. Per the germline V gene, CDR1 is MDHEN and CDR2 is SYDVKM. The CDR3 runs to 14 residues.

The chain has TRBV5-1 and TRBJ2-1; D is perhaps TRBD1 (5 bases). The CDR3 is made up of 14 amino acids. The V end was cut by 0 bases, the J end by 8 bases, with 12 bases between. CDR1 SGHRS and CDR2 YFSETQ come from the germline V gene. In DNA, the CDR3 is TGCGCCAGCAGCTTGGAGGGGTCCCCCTATGAGCAGTTCTTC. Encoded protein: CASSLEGSPYEQFF. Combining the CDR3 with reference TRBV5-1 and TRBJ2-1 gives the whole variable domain KAGVTQTPRYLIKTRGQQVTLSCSPISGHRSVSWYQQTPGQGLQFLFEYFSETQRNKGNFPGRFSGRQFSNSRSEMNVSTLELGDSALYLCASSLEGSPYEQFFGPGTRLTVL.

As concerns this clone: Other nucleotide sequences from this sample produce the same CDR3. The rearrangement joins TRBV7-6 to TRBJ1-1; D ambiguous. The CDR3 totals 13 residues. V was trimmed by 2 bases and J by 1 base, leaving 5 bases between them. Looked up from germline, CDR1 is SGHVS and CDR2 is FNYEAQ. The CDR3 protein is CASSLSRNTEAFF. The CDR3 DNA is TGTGCCAGCAGCTTATCGCGGAACACTGAAGCTTTCTTT.

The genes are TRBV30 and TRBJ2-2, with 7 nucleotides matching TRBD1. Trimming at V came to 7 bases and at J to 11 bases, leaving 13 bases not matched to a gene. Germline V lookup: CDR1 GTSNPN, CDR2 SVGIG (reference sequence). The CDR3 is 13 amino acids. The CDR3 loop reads CASQGRGHGELFF. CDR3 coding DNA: TGTGCCTCTCAGGGAAGGGGGCACGGAGAGCTGTTTTTT.

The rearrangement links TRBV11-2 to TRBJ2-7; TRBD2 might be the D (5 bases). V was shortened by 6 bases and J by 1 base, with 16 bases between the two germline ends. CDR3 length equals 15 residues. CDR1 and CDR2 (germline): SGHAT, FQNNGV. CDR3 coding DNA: TGTGCCAGCAGGCTATACACTGGAGGTTCCTACGAGCAGTACTTC. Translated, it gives CASRLYTGGSYEQYF.

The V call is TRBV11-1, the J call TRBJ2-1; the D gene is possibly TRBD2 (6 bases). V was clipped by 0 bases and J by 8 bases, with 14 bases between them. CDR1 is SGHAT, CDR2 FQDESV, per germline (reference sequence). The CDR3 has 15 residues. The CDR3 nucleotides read TGTGCCAGCAGCTTAGCGCCGGGAGTGGAGTATGAGCAGTTCTTC. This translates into CASSLAPGVEYEQFF.

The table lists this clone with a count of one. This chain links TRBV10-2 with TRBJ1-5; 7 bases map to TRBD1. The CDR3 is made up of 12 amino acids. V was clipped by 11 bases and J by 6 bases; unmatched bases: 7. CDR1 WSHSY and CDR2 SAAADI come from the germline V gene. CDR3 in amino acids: CAGLNRGQPQHF. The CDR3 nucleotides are TGCGCCGGGCTGAACAGGGGTCAGCCCCAGCATTTT.

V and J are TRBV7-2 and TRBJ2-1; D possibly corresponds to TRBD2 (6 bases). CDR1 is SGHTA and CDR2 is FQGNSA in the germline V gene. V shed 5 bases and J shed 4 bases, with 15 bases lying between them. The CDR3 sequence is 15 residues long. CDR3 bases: TGTGCCAGCAGCGTGGGGAGGTTAGGATACAATGAGCAGTTCTTC. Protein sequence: CASSVGRLGYNEQFF.

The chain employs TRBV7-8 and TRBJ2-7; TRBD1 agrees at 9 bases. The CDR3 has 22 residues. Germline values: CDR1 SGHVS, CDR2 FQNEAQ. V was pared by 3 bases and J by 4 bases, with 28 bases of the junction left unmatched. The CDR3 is CASSFRPGTGTGRATAGYEQYF. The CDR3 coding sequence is TGTGCCAGCAGCTTTCGCCCCGGAACCGGGACAGGGAGGGCTACCGCCGGGTACGAGCAGTACTTC.

The CDR3 here is CASSQVGLAEDLLAKNIQYF. Here the CDR3 DNA reads TGCGCCAGCAGCCAAGTAGGACTAGCGGAGGACCTATTAGCCAAAAACATTCAGTACTTC. V and J are TRBV5-1 and TRBJ2-4, with 10 nucleotides matching TRBD2. Trimming removed 4 bases from V and 0 bases from J; junction bases left unmatched: 16. The length of the CDR3 is 20 residues. Germline V gene sequence: CDR1 SGHRS, CDR2 YFSETQ.

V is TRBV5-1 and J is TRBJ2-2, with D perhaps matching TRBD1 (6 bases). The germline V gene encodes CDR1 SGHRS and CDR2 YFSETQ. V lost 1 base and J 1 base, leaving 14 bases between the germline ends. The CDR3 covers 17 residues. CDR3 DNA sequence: TGCGCCAGCAGCTTGCATTTCCAGGGGAGGAACACCGGGGAGCTGTTTTTT. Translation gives CASSLHFQGRNTGELFF.